This TCR beta chain is from a study of T-cell memory formation after mild COVID-19. Turning to the study itself: Clusters were largely donor specific.

Notes on the study in general: Nothing confirmed that second-wave clones peaking on day 37 were specific for SARS-CoV-2. The study detected some responding clones in pre-infection memory, suggesting cross-reactive memory joined.

TCRdb processed the 5' RACE reads anew with MiXCR; each CDR3 protein has one entry. Among around 150,000 distinct CDR3 sequences listed, 13% to 15% were seen once. This clonotype was seen a handful of times. Antigen: not known. The germline V and J ends were trimmed by 3 bases and 6 bases, with 14 bases remaining between them. This CDR3 contains 14 residues. The germline gives CDR1 KGHSH, CDR2 LQKENI. The receptor was derived from an adult woman who had mild COVID-19 (a few samples of this study predate the infection). Cell type and time point are not known. The specimen sequenced was PBMCs or a T cell subset sorted from them (not recorded which). The V gene is TRBV18, the J gene TRBJ1-1; D is ambiguous. In DNA form, the CDR3 reads TGTGCCAGCTCACCGCGGGCCGACCCCGCTGAAGCTTTCTTT. This translates into CASSPRADPAEAFF.